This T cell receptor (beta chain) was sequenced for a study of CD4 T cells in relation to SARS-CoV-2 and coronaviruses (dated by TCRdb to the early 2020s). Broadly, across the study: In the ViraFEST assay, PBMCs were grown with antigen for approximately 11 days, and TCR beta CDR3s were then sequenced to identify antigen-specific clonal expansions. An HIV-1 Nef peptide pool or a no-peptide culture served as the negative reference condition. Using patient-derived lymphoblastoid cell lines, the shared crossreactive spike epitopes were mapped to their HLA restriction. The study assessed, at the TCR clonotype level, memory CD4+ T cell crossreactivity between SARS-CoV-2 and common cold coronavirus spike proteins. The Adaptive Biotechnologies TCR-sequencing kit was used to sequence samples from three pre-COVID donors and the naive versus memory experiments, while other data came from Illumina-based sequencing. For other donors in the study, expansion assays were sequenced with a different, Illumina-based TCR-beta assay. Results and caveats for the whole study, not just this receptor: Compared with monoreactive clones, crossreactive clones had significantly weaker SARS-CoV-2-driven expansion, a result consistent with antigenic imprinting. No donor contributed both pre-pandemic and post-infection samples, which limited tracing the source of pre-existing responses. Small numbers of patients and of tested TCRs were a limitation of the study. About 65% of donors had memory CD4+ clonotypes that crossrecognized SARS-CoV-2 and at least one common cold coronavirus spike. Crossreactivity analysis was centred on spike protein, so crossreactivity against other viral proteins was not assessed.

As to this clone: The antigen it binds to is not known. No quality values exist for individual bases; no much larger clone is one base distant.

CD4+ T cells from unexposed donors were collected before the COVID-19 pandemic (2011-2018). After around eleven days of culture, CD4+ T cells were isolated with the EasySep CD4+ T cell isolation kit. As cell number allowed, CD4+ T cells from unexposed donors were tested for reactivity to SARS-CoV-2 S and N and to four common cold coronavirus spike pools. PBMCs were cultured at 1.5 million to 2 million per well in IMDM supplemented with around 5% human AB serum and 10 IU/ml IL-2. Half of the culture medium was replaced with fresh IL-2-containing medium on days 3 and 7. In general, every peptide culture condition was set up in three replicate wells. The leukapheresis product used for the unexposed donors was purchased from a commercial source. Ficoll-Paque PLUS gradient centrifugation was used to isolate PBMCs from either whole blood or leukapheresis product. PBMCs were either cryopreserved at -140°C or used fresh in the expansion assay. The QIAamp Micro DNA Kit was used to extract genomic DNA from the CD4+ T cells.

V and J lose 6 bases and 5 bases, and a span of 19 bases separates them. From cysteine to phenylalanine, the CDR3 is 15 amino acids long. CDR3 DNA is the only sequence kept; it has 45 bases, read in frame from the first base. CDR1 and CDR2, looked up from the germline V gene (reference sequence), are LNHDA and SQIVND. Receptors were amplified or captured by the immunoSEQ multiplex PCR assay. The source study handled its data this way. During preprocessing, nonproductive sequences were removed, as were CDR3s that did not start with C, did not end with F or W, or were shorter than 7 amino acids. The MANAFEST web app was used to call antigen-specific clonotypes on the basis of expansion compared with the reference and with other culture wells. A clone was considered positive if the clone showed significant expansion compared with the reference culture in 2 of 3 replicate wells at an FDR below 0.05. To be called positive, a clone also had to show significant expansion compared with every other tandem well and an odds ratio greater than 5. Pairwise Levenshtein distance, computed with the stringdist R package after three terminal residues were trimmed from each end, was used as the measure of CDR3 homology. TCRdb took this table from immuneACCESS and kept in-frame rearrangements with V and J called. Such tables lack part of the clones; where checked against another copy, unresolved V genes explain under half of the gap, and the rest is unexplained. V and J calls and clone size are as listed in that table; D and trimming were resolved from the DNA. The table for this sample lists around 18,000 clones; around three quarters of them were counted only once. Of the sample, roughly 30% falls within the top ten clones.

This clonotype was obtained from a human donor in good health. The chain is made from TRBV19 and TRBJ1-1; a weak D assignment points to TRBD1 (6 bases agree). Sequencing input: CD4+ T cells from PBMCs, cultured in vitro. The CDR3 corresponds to CASSTSTRQGTEAFF. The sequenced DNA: TGTGCCAGTAGCACCTCCACTCGGCAGGGGACTGAAGCTTTCTTT.